These 26 T cell receptor beta chains came from one sample sequenced in a study of blood T cell repertoires in COVID-19. The repertoire was sequenced with immunoSEQ multiplex PCR; TCRdb's copy has only in-frame clones and lacks some. This sample has around 500,000 clones, with approximately 83% found just once. Specimen: peripheral blood. The source of these receptors is a human donor in a cohort sampled during active COVID-19.

This chain links TRBV6-5 with TRBJ1-1; 9 nucleotides align to TRBD1. The CDR3 is made up of 14 amino acids. With 6 bases clipped from V and 6 bases from J, the junction kept 8 bases outside the gene matches. The V gene's germline CDR1 is MNHEY and CDR2 SVGAGI. CDR3 bases: TGTGCCAGCAGCTTCGACAGGGGGTTGTCTGAAGCTTTCTTT. Translated: CASSFDRGLSEAFF.

The V gene is TRBV5-4, the J gene TRBJ1-1, with D maybe TRBD1 (6 bases). The CDR3 loop spans 15 amino acids. Germline CDR1 is SGHNT and CDR2 is YYREEE (reference sequence). V lost 4 bases, J lost 4 bases, and 17 bases lay in between. CDR3 nucleotide sequence: TGTGCCAGCAGCCCCCGTAAGGGGGACGGCACTGAAGCTTTCTTT. This sequence encodes CASSPRKGDGTEAFF.

The chain is built from TRBV24-1 and TRBJ2-5; 12 positions match TRBD1. Germline V lookup: CDR1 KGHDR, CDR2 SFDVKD. There are 15 residues in the CDR3. After removal of 3 bases from V and 4 bases from J, the junction contained 2 bases not matched to a gene. CDR3 residues: CATSDEGQGAETQYF. For the CDR3, the DNA is TGTGCCACCAGTGATGAGGGACAGGGGGCAGAGACCCAGTACTTC.

V and J are TRBV28 and TRBJ1-4; D unresolved. V was pared by 7 bases and J by 0 bases, with 3 bases between. Germline V gene sequence: CDR1 MDHEN, CDR2 SYDVKM. This CDR3 is built from 12 residues. This CDR3 reads CASTTTNEKLFF. CDR3 coding DNA: TGTGCCAGCACCACAACTAATGAAAAACTGTTTTTT.

The chain combines TRBV30 with TRBJ2-2; D is possibly TRBD2 (6 bases). This CDR3 region has 15 residues. CDR1 is GTSNPN, CDR2 SVGIG, per germline (reference sequence). Trimming stripped 4 bases from V and 7 bases from J, with 19 bases between. Here the CDR3 reads CAWNKLAPKGGELFF. The CDR3 nucleotides read TGTGCCTGGAATAAACTAGCTCCCAAAGGCGGGGAGCTGTTTTTT.

J is TRBJ2-6 and V is TRBV20-1, with a possible D match to TRBD2 (5 bases). Germline V gene data show CDR1 as DFQATT and CDR2 as SNEGSKA (reference sequence). V lost 3 bases and J lost 0, with 9 bases in between. The length of the CDR3 is 15 residues. The CDR3 DNA reads TGCAGTGCTAGTGAAGGGAGCTCTGGGGCCAACGTCCTGACTTTC. Translation: CSASEGSSGANVLTF.

The chain carries TRBV4-1 and TRBJ2-1; a possible D gene is TRBD1 (6 bases). This CDR3 is 11 amino acids long. Trimming cost V 8 bases and J 4 bases, with 6 bases left between them. The V gene's germline CDR1 is MGHRA and CDR2 YSYEKL. The DNA of the CDR3 is TGCGCCAGCGGACAGTACAATGAGCAGTTCTTC. Amino acids: CASGQYNEQFF.

Remarks on this clone: At one of its ends the junction is not consistent with the germline gene, which may arise from a read error. The V and J genes are TRBV7-7 and TRBJ2-5; the match to TRBD2 covers 13 bases. This CDR3 contains 16 residues. The germline V gene has CDR1 SSHAT and CDR2 FNYEAQ (reference sequence). This CDR3 reads CASSARTSGRGETQYF. Written as DNA, the CDR3 is TGTGCTAGCAGCGCCCGGACTAGCGGGAGAGGAGAGACCCAGTACTTC.

The chain links TRBV6-2 or TRBV6-3 to TRBJ2-5, with a tentative D call TRBD2 (6 bases). The CDR3 loop spans 15 amino acids. V shed 2 bases and J shed 2 bases, with 12 bases lying between them. Germline lookup yields CDR1 MNHEY and CDR2 SVGEGT. The DNA of the CDR3 is TGTGCCAGCAGTTACAGGAGGGCGATACAAGAGACCCAGTACTTC. Encoded protein: CASSYRRAIQETQYF.

This sequence joins TRBV29-1 and TRBJ1-2; 9 positions agree with TRBD1. The J segment lost 5 bases and the V segment lost 2 bases, leaving 3 bases of the junction unmatched. The CDR3 spans 13 residues. Germline V CDR1 and CDR2: SQVTM, ANQGSEA. The CDR3 loop is CSVETGTGYGYTF. DNA of the CDR3: TGCAGCGTTGAAACTGGGACAGGGTATGGCTACACCTTC.

The chain combines TRBV4-2 with TRBJ2-1; possibly TRBD2 for D (6 bases). Trimming left V 0 bases short and J 4 bases short, with 16 bases between. The CDR3 spans 17 residues. Germline loops: CDR1 LGHNA, CDR2 YNFKEQ. In DNA, the CDR3 is TGTGCCAGCAGCCAAGATCCCGCCGGGACTCCTTACAATGAGCAGTTCTTC. Translation gives CASSQDPAGTPYNEQFF.

This rearrangement joins TRBV11-2 to TRBJ2-7, with TRBD2 identical over 9 bases. Germline loops: CDR1 SGHAT, CDR2 FQNNGV. Trimming removed 3 bases from V and 1 base from J; junction bases left unmatched: 13. The CDR3 totals 18 residues. The CDR3 region has the DNA TGTGCCAGCAGCTTCAAGGATACTAGCGGGTTTCTTTCCTACGAGCAGTACTTC. Protein: CASSFKDTSGFLSYEQYF.

The chain couples TRBV28 to TRBJ2-7; TRBD1 matches at 12 bases. Trimming cost V 5 bases and J 7 bases; bases outside gene matches: 9. The length of the CDR3 is 15 residues. The V gene's germline CDR1 is MDHEN and CDR2 SYDVKM. CDR3 in amino acids: CASSGLGQGAWEQYF. The CDR3 nucleotides are TGTGCCAGCAGTGGTCTGGGACAGGGGGCATGGGAGCAGTACTTC. The entire variable domain, with the rest obtained from reference TRBV28 and TRBJ2-7, is as follows: DVKVTQSSRYLVKRTGEKVFLECVQDMDHENMFWYRQDPGLGLRLIYFSYDVKMKEKGDIPEGYSVSREKKERFSLILESASTNQTSMYLCASSGLGQGAWEQYFGPGTRLTVT.

The CDR3 spells CASSPTGTVTDTQYF. DNA of the CDR3: TGTGCCAGCAGCCCAACCGGGACAGTGACAGATACGCAGTATTTT. The chain is built from TRBV9 and TRBJ2-3, with TRBD1 matching over 7 bases. The V gene end was trimmed by 4 bases and the J gene end by 3 bases; junction bases not matched to a gene: 8. CDR3 length: 15 residues. Germline V gene data show CDR1 as SGDLS and CDR2 as YYNGEE. The whole variable domain, remainder taken from reference TRBV9 and TRBJ2-3, is DSGVTQTPKHLITATGQRVTLRCSPRSGDLSVYWYQQSLDQGLQFLIQYYNGEERAKGNILERFSAQQFPDLHSELNLSSLELGDSALYFCASSPTGTVTDTQYFGPGTRLTVL.

The chain is built from TRBV12-5 and TRBJ2-1; D perhaps matches TRBD2 (7 bases). Germline loops: CDR1 LGHNT, CDR2 FRNRAP. V was shortened by 7 bases and J by 10 bases, with 20 bases between the two germline ends. CDR3 length: 14 amino acids. CDR3 in amino acids: CASDPQGGGIEQFF. CDR3 bases: TGTGCTAGTGACCCACAGGGAGGGGGTATAGAGCAGTTCTTC. The complete variable domain, with remaining parts taken from reference TRBV12-5 and TRBJ2-1, reads DARVTQTPRHKVTEMGQEVTMRCQPILGHNTVFWYRQTMMQGLELLAYFRNRAPLDDSGMPKDRFSAEMPDATLATLKIQPSEPRDSAVYFCASDPQGGGIEQFFGPGTRLTVL.

The gene calls are TRBV18 and TRBJ1-2, with D maybe TRBD1 (6 bases). This CDR3 has 14 residues. V dropped 2 bases and J dropped 8 bases, with 15 bases sitting between them. Per germline, CDR1 KGHSH and CDR2 LQKENI. This chain's CDR3 is CASSPSGEMGGYTF. In DNA, the CDR3 is TGTGCCAGCTCACCATCAGGGGAGATGGGCGGCTACACCTTC.

This chain uses TRBV6-5 with TRBJ1-2, with D maybe TRBD1 (5 bases). The germline gives CDR1 MNHEY, CDR2 SVGAGI. The CDR3 totals 15 residues. With 0 bases removed from V and 4 bases from J, the gap between germline ends came to 12 bases. CDR3 nucleotide sequence: TGTGCCAGCAGTTACTCGAAAGGTACAGGCTATGGCTACACCTTC. Residues: CASSYSKGTGYGYTF.

This clone was seen at least ten times. The chain has TRBV9 and TRBJ2-1, with TRBD1 as a possible D gene (6 bases). CDR1 and CDR2 from the germline V gene are SGDLS and YYNGEE. The CDR3 has 15 residues. V lost 0 bases, J lost 12 bases, and 19 bases lay in between. The CDR3 region is CASSVGTTGYIGQFF. In nucleotides, the CDR3 is TGTGCCAGCAGCGTAGGAACTACAGGGTATATTGGGCAGTTCTTC.

The chain recombines TRBV5-1 with TRBJ1-2; D is perhaps TRBD1 (6 bases). The CDR3 runs to 13 residues. V lost 4 bases and J 5 bases, leaving 12 bases between the germline ends. Germline CDR1 reads SGHRS; CDR2 reads YFSETQ. CDR3 DNA: TGCGCCAGCAGCCAACGGACAGTTTATGGCTACACCTTC. Amino acid sequence: CASSQRTVYGYTF.

The count of this clone is one. The chain carries TRBV5-1 and TRBJ2-3, with TRBD1 identical over 8 bases. The junction had 11 bases not matched to a gene; V was cut back by 4 bases and J by 4 bases. The CDR3 has 16 amino acids. Germline CDR1 and CDR2: SGHRS and YFSETQ. CDR3 region: CASSGQGTGRPDTQYF. DNA of the CDR3: TGCGCCAGCAGCGGGCAGGGGACAGGAAGACCAGATACGCAGTATTTT.

V gene TRBV10-3 combines with J gene TRBJ2-1; TRBD1 aligns across 7 bases. Germline loops: CDR1 ENHRY, CDR2 SYGVKD. V dropped 3 bases and J dropped 11; count of bases not matched to a gene: 7. This CDR3 comprises 13 residues. CDR3 sequence reads: CAISDLGQAQQFF. The CDR3 bases are TGTGCCATCAGTGATCTAGGACAGGCCCAGCAGTTCTTC.

The J gene is TRBJ2-2, the V gene TRBV11-3; a weak D match, TRBD2 (6 bases). V gave up 5 bases and J gave up 1 base, with 11 bases separating them. Germline V gives CDR1 SGHNT, CDR2 YENEEA. This CDR3 has 15 residues. The CDR3 DNA is TGTGCCAGCAGCCCCCGGGACTGGAACACCGGGGAGCTGTTTTTT. This gives the protein CASSPRDWNTGELFF.

A few counts support this clone. This chain links TRBV11-2 with TRBJ1-5; TRBD1 agrees at 8 bases. The ends lost 5 bases at V and 2 bases at J; junction bases unmatched: 2. CDR1 and CDR2 (germline): SGHAT, FQNNGV. The CDR3 contains 14 residues. The CDR3 sequence: CASSPDRGNQPQHF. The CDR3 DNA reads as TGTGCCAGCAGCCCGGACAGGGGCAATCAGCCCCAGCATTTT.

The V and J genes are TRBV5-1 and TRBJ1-4; no reliable D call. Trimming cost V 5 bases and J 0 bases, with 11 bases left between them. The CDR3 spans 15 residues. Germline V gives CDR1 SGHRS, CDR2 YFSETQ. Here the CDR3 DNA reads TGCGCCAGCAGTCTAACCAGGACAACTAATGAAAAACTGTTTTTT. Amino acids: CASSLTRTTNEKLFF.

CDR3 region: CATEAAGQPSTNEKLFF. The CDR3 DNA reads as TGTGCCACCGAAGCGGCCGGACAGCCTTCAACTAATGAAAAACTGTTTTTT. The genes are TRBV25-1 and TRBJ1-4; weak D call: TRBD1 (6 bases). V was cut by 10 bases and J by 0 bases, with 21 bases left in between. Germline CDR1 is MGHDK and CDR2 is SYGVNS. The CDR3 has 17 residues.

The chain joins TRBV5-5 to TRBJ2-7; maybe TRBD1 (5 bases). Per the germline V gene, CDR1 is SGHKS and CDR2 is YYEKEE (reference sequence). V was clipped by 3 bases and J by 5 bases, with 15 bases between them. The CDR3 is 14 amino acids. The CDR3 DNA is TGTGCCAGCAGCTCCGCCCAGGGTGACCACGAGCAGTACTTC. This codes for CASSSAQGDHEQYF.